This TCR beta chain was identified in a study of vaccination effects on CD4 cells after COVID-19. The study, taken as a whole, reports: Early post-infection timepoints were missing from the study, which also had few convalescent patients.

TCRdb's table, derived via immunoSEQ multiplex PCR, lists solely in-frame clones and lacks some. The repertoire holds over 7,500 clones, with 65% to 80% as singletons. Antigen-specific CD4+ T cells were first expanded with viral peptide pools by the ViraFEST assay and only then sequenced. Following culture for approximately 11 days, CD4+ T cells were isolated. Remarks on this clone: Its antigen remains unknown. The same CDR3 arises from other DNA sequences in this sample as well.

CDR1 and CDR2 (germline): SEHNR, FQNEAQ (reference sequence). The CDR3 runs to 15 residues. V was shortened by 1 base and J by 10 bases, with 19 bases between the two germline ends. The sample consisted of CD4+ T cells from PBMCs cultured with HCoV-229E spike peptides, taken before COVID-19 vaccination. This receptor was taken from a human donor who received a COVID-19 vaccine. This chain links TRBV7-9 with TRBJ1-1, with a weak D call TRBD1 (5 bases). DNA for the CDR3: TGTGCCAGCAGCTTAGGAGGAGACAGCATGAATGTAGCTTTCTTT. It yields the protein CASSLGGDSMNVAFF.